This TCR beta chain derives from a study of T cell responses to AZD1222 COVID-19 vaccine. Whole-study findings and limits: Donors, mostly white British, included more females; clonal diversity was possibly underestimated.

Clones were read by immunoSEQ multiplex PCR, and TCRdb kept only the in-frame ones, dropping some. This sample has roughly 110,000 clones, with 92% found just once. The ends lost 2 bases at V and 3 bases at J; junction bases unmatched: 16. This CDR3 contains 19 residues. Germline values: CDR1 LGHNA, CDR2 YNFKEQ. For this clone: Its matching antigen is unknown.

This sequence joins TRBV4-2 and TRBJ1-1, with 9 bases fitting TRBD1. Sequencing was performed on peripheral blood, taken 28 days after the second AZD1222 dose. The clonotype was recovered from an adult who received the AZD1222 COVID-19 vaccine. Here the CDR3 reads CASSQLPIGTGFLDTEAFF. CDR3 bases: TGTGCCAGCAGCCAATTACCGATCGGGACAGGGTTCTTGGACACTGAAGCTTTCTTT.